What follows are 10 T cell receptor beta chains derived from one specimen sequenced in a study of T-cell memory formation after mild COVID-19. In TCRdb, the 5' RACE reads were re-called with MiXCR into one record per CDR3 protein. The sample has about 12,000 distinct CDR3 sequences, roughly 15% seen once. The sample was PBMCs or a T cell subset sorted from them (not recorded which). These receptors all come from a man aged 18 to 29 who had mild COVID-19 (a few samples of this study predate the infection). Cell type and time point are not known.

This clonotype was picked up many times. The rearrangement links TRBV7-3 to TRBJ2-1; TRBD2 aligns across 11 bases. The CDR3 spans 15 residues. V dropped 5 bases and J dropped 8; count of bases not matched to a gene: 8. The germline V gene has CDR1 SGHTA and CDR2 FQGTGA. The CDR3 DNA follows: TGTGCCAGCAGCGCCGGGACTAGCGGATGGTATGAGCAGTTCTTC. Its protein product is CASSAGTSGWYEQFF.

This clonotype was detected many times. The chain combines TRBV7-2 with TRBJ1-6; 9 bases line up with TRBD1. The V segment lost 3 bases and the J segment 3 bases; nucleotides outside the gene matches: 3. The CDR3 sequence is 16 residues long. Per the germline V gene, CDR1 is SGHTA and CDR2 is FQGNSA. CDR3 region: CASSFPGQGYNSPLHF. As DNA, the CDR3 is TGTGCCAGCAGCTTTCCGGGACAGGGCTATAATTCACCCCTCCACTTT.

This clonotype was seen a handful of times. The chain couples TRBV6-2 or TRBV6-3 to TRBJ2-1; the D is unclear. V was clipped by 7 bases and J by 5 bases, with 9 bases between them. Germline V gene data show CDR1 as MNHEY and CDR2 as SVGEGT. CDR3 length equals 12 residues. The CDR3 spells CASTQRHNEQFF. As DNA, the CDR3 is TGTGCCAGCACCCAGCGTCACAATGAGCAGTTCTTC.

This clonotype has ten or more counts. The rearrangement joins TRBV10-3 to TRBJ2-3; the D is unclear. Trimming pared 4 bases from V and 0 bases from J, leaving 5 bases between. The germline V gene encodes CDR1 ENHRY and CDR2 SYGVKD. This CDR3 region has 13 residues. This CDR3 is CAISALSTDTQYF. CDR3 DNA: TGTGCCATCAGTGCCCTAAGCACAGATACGCAGTATTTT.

This clonotype came up many times. V usage is TRBV5-1 and J usage is TRBJ2-5; a weak D match, TRBD1 (5 bases). CDR3 size: 13 residues. Germline V lookup: CDR1 SGHRS, CDR2 YFSETQ. V was cut by 3 bases and J by 5 bases, with 11 bases left in between. In nucleotides, the CDR3 is TGCGCCAGCAGCTACCCCCCAGGGGAGACCCAGTACTTC. It specifies CASSYPPGETQYF.

This clonotype occurred many times. This chain connects TRBV5-6 to TRBJ2-1; 8 bases align to TRBD1. Losses at the gene ends were 2 bases for V and 10 bases for J; bases not matched to a gene: 11. This CDR3 contains 15 residues. Looked up from germline, CDR1 is SGHDT and CDR2 is YYEEEE. The CDR3 loop is CASSLGTQGAREQFF. CDR3 nucleotide sequence: TGTGCCAGCAGCTTAGGTACCCAGGGGGCGAGGGAGCAGTTCTTC.

This clonotype was counted a few times. The rearrangement uses TRBV6-5 and TRBJ2-5; tentatively, D is TRBD1 (6 bases). Trimming removed 0 bases from V and 5 bases from J, with 16 bases in between. This CDR3 comprises 16 residues. Germline CDR1 is MNHEY and CDR2 is SVGAGI. This chain's CDR3 is CASSYSWGRDGETQYF. The DNA for the CDR3 is TGTGCCAGCAGTTACTCTTGGGGGCGCGACGGGGAGACCCAGTACTTC.

This clonotype was detected ten times or more. This chain joins TRBV5-6 and TRBJ2-2; TRBD2 is a possible D gene (6 bases). The ends were cut back, 4 bases at V and 4 bases at J, with 8 bases in the middle. The CDR3 has 13 amino acids. In germline, CDR1 is SGHDT, CDR2 YYEEEE. This chain's CDR3 is CASSPGVTGELFF. The CDR3 DNA reads TGTGCCAGCAGCCCGGGGGTCACCGGGGAGCTGTTTTTT. The full variable domain, rest sourced from reference TRBV5-6 and TRBJ2-2, is DAGVTQSPTHLIKTRGQQVTLRCSPKSGHDTVSWYQQALGQGPQFIFQYYEEEERQRGNFPDRFSGHQFPNYSSELNVNALLLGDSALYLCASSPGVTGELFFGEGSRLTVL.

This clonotype has a handful of counts. The J gene is TRBJ1-1, the V gene TRBV12-3 or TRBV12-4; D might be TRBD1 (5 bases). The CDR3 is 13 amino acids. Trimming pared 6 bases from V and 1 base from J, leaving 9 bases between. Here the CDR3 DNA reads TGTGCCAGCAGCCGGGACGGGAACACTGAAGCTTTCTTT. Translated: CASSRDGNTEAFF.

The chain joins TRBV4-1 to TRBJ1-1; no definite D call. The CDR3 contains 13 residues. Germline lookup yields CDR1 MGHRA and CDR2 YSYEKL. Trimming cost V 1 base and J 7 bases, with 10 bases left between them. DNA for the CDR3: TGCGCCAGCAGCCAAGTTCTCGAGGGTGAAGCTTTCTTT. The encoded protein is CASSQVLEGEAFF.